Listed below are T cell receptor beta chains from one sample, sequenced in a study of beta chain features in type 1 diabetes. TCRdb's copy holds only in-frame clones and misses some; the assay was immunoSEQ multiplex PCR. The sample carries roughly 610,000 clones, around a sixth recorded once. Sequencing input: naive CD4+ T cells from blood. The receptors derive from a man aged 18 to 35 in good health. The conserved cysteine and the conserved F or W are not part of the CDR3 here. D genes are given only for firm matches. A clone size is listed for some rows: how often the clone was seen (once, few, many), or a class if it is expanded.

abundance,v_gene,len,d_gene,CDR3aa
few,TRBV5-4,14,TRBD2,ASSLGLAGVQETQY
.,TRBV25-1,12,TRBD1,ASSELGQSYEQY
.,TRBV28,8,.,ASGRTEAF
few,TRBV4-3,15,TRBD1,ASSQPKATGRYEKLF
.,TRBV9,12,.,ASSRRGMFYEQY
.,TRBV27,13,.,ASSLWQGNTGELF
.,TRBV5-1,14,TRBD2,ASSRDGTTPGNEQF
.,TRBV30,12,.,AWIQGRLGHEQY
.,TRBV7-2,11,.,ASSLGRLKTQY
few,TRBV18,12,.,ASSPLRGETEAF
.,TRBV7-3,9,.,ASSSGKTQY
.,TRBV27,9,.,ASSSIYEQY
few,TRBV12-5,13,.,ASGSGKGSYNEQF
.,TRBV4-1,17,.,ASSQAHLRTGATYNEQF
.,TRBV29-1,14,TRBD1,SVYSLHRGRNTEAF
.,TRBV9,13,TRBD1,ASSQTGTGVYEQY
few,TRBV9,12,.,ASRKDMYGHEQF
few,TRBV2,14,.,ASSGARNSGANVLT
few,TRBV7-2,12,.,ASSWGLSAETQY
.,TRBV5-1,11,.,ASSFRGQETQY
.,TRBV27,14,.,ASSLSKQAIIAGYT
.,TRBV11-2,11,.,ASSLDPAGEQY
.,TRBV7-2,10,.,ASSLQGVEQY
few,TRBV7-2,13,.,ASSPRQSQATEAF
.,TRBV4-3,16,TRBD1,ASSQDGTGTGGRYGYT
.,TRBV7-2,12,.,ASSLGRQNYEQY
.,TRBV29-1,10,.,SVATEARGYT
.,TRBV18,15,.,ASSPPNRVWGTAEPF